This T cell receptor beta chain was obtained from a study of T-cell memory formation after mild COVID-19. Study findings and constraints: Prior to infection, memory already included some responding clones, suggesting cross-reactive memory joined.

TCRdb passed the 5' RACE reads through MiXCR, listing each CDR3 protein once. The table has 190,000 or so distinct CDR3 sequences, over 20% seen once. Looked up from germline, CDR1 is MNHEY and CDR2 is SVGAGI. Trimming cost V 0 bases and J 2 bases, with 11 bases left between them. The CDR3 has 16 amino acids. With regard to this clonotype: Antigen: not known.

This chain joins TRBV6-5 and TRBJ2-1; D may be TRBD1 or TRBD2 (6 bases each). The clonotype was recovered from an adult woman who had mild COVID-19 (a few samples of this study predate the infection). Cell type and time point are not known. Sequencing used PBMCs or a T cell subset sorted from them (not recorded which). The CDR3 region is CASSYSRGAAYNEQFF. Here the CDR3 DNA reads TGTGCCAGCAGTTACTCGAGGGGGGCCGCCTACAATGAGCAGTTCTTC.